The 15 T cell receptor beta chains below all came from one sample that was sequenced in a study of blood T cell repertoires in COVID-19. Produced via immunoSEQ multiplex PCR; TCRdb's table is partial and in-frame only. In the table there are 410,000 or so clones, 89% of which are singletons. Input material: peripheral blood. The receptor set was obtained from a middle-aged woman with COVID-19, enrolled during active disease.

The chain has TRBV7-6 and TRBJ1-3; tentatively, D is TRBD1 (6 bases). Germline loops: CDR1 SGHVS, CDR2 FNYEAQ. The V and J ends lost 5 bases and 3 bases respectively, with 17 bases between them. The CDR3 runs 16 residues. The CDR3 DNA reads as TGTGCCAGCAGCCCAGGGGCGGGGGGCCGTGGAAACACCATATATTTT. Amino acids: CASSPGAGGRGNTIYF.

The chain carries TRBV24-1 and TRBJ2-1, with TRBD2 identical over 11 bases. CDR1 KGHDR and CDR2 SFDVKD come from the germline V gene. V dropped 3 bases and J dropped 6; count of bases not matched to a gene: 3. The CDR3 contains 15 residues. The CDR3 loop is CATSDRTSGSNEQFF. CDR3 DNA sequence: TGTGCCACCAGTGATCGTACTAGCGGGAGCAATGAGCAGTTCTTC.

This clone was detected only once. The chain couples TRBV9 to TRBJ2-1; 7 bases are a match to TRBD1. CDR3 length equals 14 residues. The V gene's germline CDR1 is SGDLS and CDR2 YYNGEE. The V and J ends lost 0 bases and 10 bases, in that order; junction bases with no gene match: 7. CDR3 amino acids: CASSVDGQGDEQFF. The CDR3 region has the DNA TGTGCCAGCAGCGTAGACGGGCAGGGGGACGAGCAGTTCTTC. Supplemented by reference TRBV9 and TRBJ2-1, the full variable domain reads DSGVTQTPKHLITATGQRVTLRCSPRSGDLSVYWYQQSLDQGLQFLIQYYNGEERAKGNILERFSAQQFPDLHSELNLSSLELGDSALYFCASSVDGQGDEQFFGPGTRLTVL.

This chain joins TRBV7-2 and TRBJ2-2, with a tentative D call TRBD1 (5 bases). CDR3 length: 14 residues. The V gene lost 5 bases and the J gene lost 3 bases, with 10 bases spanning the gap. Germline assignment: CDR1 SGHTA and CDR2 FQGNSA. CDR3 residues: CASSRKGYTGELFF. CDR3 coding DNA: TGTGCCAGCAGCCGCAAGGGGTACACCGGGGAGCTGTTTTTT.

V is TRBV7-9 and J is TRBJ1-1; possibly TRBD1 for D (5 bases). The CDR3 contains 14 residues. Germline V CDR1 and CDR2: SEHNR, FQNEAQ (reference sequence). The V end lost 1 base, the J end lost 3 bases, and 9 bases lay between the germline ends. This CDR3 reads CASSLGQRDTEAFF. The DNA for the CDR3 is TGTGCCAGCAGCTTAGGACAGCGGGACACTGAAGCTTTCTTT. The whole variable domain, remainder taken from reference TRBV7-9 and TRBJ1-1, is DTGVSQNPRHKITKRGQNVTFRCDPISEHNRLYWYRQTLGQGPEFLTYFQNEAQLEKSRLLSDRFSAERPKGSFSTLEIQRTEQGDSAMYLCASSLGQRDTEAFFGQGTRLTVV.

This chain uses TRBV28 with TRBJ1-6; TRBD1 matches 9 bases. Germline V gene sequence: CDR1 MDHEN, CDR2 SYDVKM. V lost 6 bases and J lost 4; bases outside the gene matches: 10. There are 17 residues in the CDR3. The CDR3, as DNA: TGTGCCAGCAGCAGATTCGGGACAGGGACATATAATTCACCCCTCCACTTT. Its translation: CASSRFGTGTYNSPLHF. The full variable domain, its missing parts supplied by reference TRBV28 and TRBJ1-6, is DVKVTQSSRYLVKRTGEKVFLECVQDMDHENMFWYRQDPGLGLRLIYFSYDVKMKEKGDIPEGYSVSREKKERFSLILESASTNQTSMYLCASSRFGTGTYNSPLHFGNGTRLTVT.

V gene TRBV25-1 combines with J gene TRBJ1-2; no definite D call. V lost 2 bases and J lost 8, with 9 bases in between. CDR3 length equals 12 residues. Germline-derived CDR1 and CDR2 are MGHDK and SYGVNS. CDR3: CASSEGIRGYTF. The DNA of the CDR3 is TGTGCCAGCAGTGAAGGTATACGGGGCTACACCTTC.

The rearrangement joins TRBV27 to TRBJ2-1, with TRBD1 identical over 7 bases. The CDR3 length is 14 residues. Germline CDR1 is MNHEY and CDR2 is SMNVEV (reference sequence). The junction had 18 bases not matched to a gene; V was cut back by 8 bases and J by 14 bases. The CDR3 DNA reads TGTGCCAGCGGGCCGGGACAGCCTACAACGATGAAGTTCTTC. As protein: CASGPGQPTTMKFF.

A remark on this clone: The sample contains more than one DNA sequence encoding this CDR3. The rearrangement joins TRBV28 to TRBJ1-1; D may be TRBD1 (5 bases). The germline V and J ends were trimmed by 6 bases and 0 bases, with 11 bases remaining between them. CDR1 and CDR2 (germline): MDHEN, SYDVKM. This CDR3 spans 14 amino acids. Here the CDR3 DNA reads TGTGCCAGCAGCCCCGGGGGACTGAACACTGAAGCTTTCTTT. This encodes CASSPGGLNTEAFF.

Written as DNA, the CDR3 is TGTGCCAGCAGTTTAGGGGCGGGAGGGCCGGAGGAGCAGTACTTC. Amino acids: CASSLGAGGPEEQYF. The chain combines TRBV27 with TRBJ2-7, with 9 bases lining up with TRBD2. Looked up from germline, CDR1 is MNHEY and CDR2 is SMNVEV (reference sequence). The CDR3 contains 15 residues. V lost 2 bases, J lost 7 bases, and 9 bases stayed unmatched.

The chain recombines TRBV2 with TRBJ1-5, with D possibly TRBD1 on 6 matching bases. V was pared by 6 bases and J by 10 bases, with 22 bases between. The V gene's germline CDR1 is SNHLY and CDR2 FYNNEI. The CDR3 runs 15 residues. CDR3 DNA: TGTGCCAGCAGGGAGGCCAGGGGTCACAAGGGACCCCAGCATTTT. It yields the protein CASREARGHKGPQHF.

The chain couples TRBV9 to TRBJ1-2; TRBD1 might be the D (6 bases). The V end lost 0 bases, the J end lost 5 bases, and 11 bases lay between the germline ends. The CDR3 consists of 14 residues. Germline CDR1 SGDLS, CDR2 YYNGEE. In nucleotides, the CDR3 is TGTGCCAGCAGCGTAGGGGAGGGGGTTTATGGCTACACCTTC. Its protein is CASSVGEGVYGYTF.

The V gene is TRBV7-2, the J gene TRBJ1-1; possibly TRBD1 for D (5 bases). Trimming shortened V by 2 bases and J by 1 base, and 14 bases separated the two germline ends. CDR1 and CDR2 (germline): SGHTA, FQGNSA. The length of the CDR3 is 16 residues. The CDR3 DNA is TGTGCCAGCAGCTTAACCTCGACAGATCGGAACACTGAAGCTTTCTTT. Encoded protein: CASSLTSTDRNTEAFF.

The V call is TRBV11-2, the J call TRBJ1-1, with D uncertain. The CDR3 runs 14 residues. Looked up from germline, CDR1 is SGHAT and CDR2 is FQNNGV. With 3 bases removed from V and 3 bases from J, the gap between germline ends came to 11 bases. The DNA of the CDR3 is TGTGCCAGCAGCTTTAGTCGCGGAGACACTGAAGCTTTCTTT. Translated: CASSFSRGDTEAFF.

This chain connects TRBV7-8 to TRBJ2-7, with 8 bases identical to TRBD2. The CDR3 has 16 amino acids. CDR1 and CDR2 (germline): SGHVS, FQNEAQ. J was trimmed by 0 bases and V by 4 bases; bases with no gene match: 8. This CDR3 is CASSSWGSGISYEQYF. CDR3 bases: TGTGCCAGCAGCTCCTGGGGTAGCGGGATCTCCTACGAGCAGTACTTC.